Presented here are 22 T cell receptor beta chains from one specimen sequenced in a study of T cells in Graves' hyperthyroidism and ophthalmopathy. The source material, RNA transcripts, was used to amplify TCR beta CDR3 regions. Carried out on the TCR CDR3, a first-round RT-PCR used the HTBI primer set. MiXCR was run by TCRdb on the multiplex PCR reads, yielding one entry per CDR3 protein. The table includes about 280,000 distinct CDR3 sequences, 20% to 30% detected once. Source material: blood. The receptors derive from a man aged 40-49 years with Graves' hyperthyroidism that later progressed to Graves' ophthalmopathy.

This clonotype was seen repeatedly, ten times or more. The DNA of the CDR3 is TGTGCCACCAGCGACAGACAACTCAATCAGCCCCAGCATTTT. This codes for CATSDRQLNQPQHF. The genes are TRBV15 and TRBJ1-5; TRBD1 might be the D (5 bases). Trimming shortened V by 5 bases and J by 3 bases, and 11 bases separated the two germline ends. The CDR3 extends over 14 amino acids. Looked up from germline, CDR1 is LNHNV and CDR2 is YYDKDF (reference sequence).

This clonotype was seen ten or more times. The rearrangement links TRBV29-1 to TRBJ2-7; 7 bases are a match to TRBD2. CDR3 length equals 13 residues. The germline V gene has CDR1 SQVTM and CDR2 ANQGSEA. The ends lost 5 bases at V and 2 bases at J; junction bases unmatched: 6. CDR3 sequence (DNA): TGCAGCGTTACCGGACTAGGCCCCTACGAGCAGTACTTC. It yields the protein CSVTGLGPYEQYF.

V usage is TRBV6-2 or TRBV6-3 and J usage is TRBJ1-1, with 7 bases matching TRBD1. Germline values: CDR1 MNHEY, CDR2 SVGEGT. Germline trimming cut 4 bases from V and 7 bases from J; bases unmatched to any gene: 9. This CDR3 has 14 residues. In DNA form, the CDR3 reads TGTGCCAGCAGTTTGGGGACAGTGGAAAATGAAGCTTTCTTT. Protein: CASSLGTVENEAFF.

Ten or more counts support this clonotype. The CDR3 DNA reads TGTGCCACCAGCAAACCGACAGGGGGCAGGGAGCAGTACTTC. Amino acid sequence: CATSKPTGGREQYF. The chain uses TRBV15 and TRBJ2-7; 10 bases align to TRBD1. Germline trimming cut 4 bases from V and 7 bases from J; bases unmatched to any gene: 7. The CDR3 has 14 amino acids. Germline V gene lookup returns CDR1 LNHNV and CDR2 YYDKDF (reference sequence).

The table lists this clonotype with many counts. The genes are TRBV5-1 and TRBJ2-6; D unclear. Trimming stripped 4 bases from V and 4 bases from J, with 12 bases between. The CDR3 covers 15 residues. From germline, CDR1 is SGHRS and CDR2 YFSETQ. This CDR3 is CASSLLLDGANVLTF. The CDR3 DNA reads TGCGCCAGCAGCCTTCTCCTCGACGGGGCCAACGTCCTGACTTTC.

The J gene is TRBJ1-5, the V gene TRBV6-1; D call uncertain. This CDR3 has 16 amino acids. V was pared by 1 base and J by 1 base, with 11 bases between. Germline CDR1 and CDR2: MNHNS and SASEGT. CDR3 nucleotides: TGTGCCAGCAGTGAAGGTCTGCTAACGAGCAATCAGCCCCAGCATTTT. Translation: CASSEGLLTSNQPQHF.

The J gene is TRBJ2-2, the V gene TRBV20-1; D remains unclear. V lost 0 bases and J 4 bases, leaving 6 bases between the germline ends. This CDR3 region has 13 residues. The V gene's germline CDR1 is DFQATT and CDR2 SNEGSKA (reference sequence). The CDR3 loop is CSARESRTGELFF. The DNA for the CDR3 is TGCAGTGCTAGAGAATCCCGCACCGGGGAGCTGTTTTTT.

This clonotype was seen many times. The chain recombines TRBV5-4 with TRBJ2-7; 8 positions agree with TRBD2. Germline-derived CDR1 and CDR2 are SGHNT and YYREEE (reference sequence). V shed 5 bases, J shed 7 bases, and the junction held 8 bases outside the gene matches. The CDR3 has 13 amino acids. Here the CDR3 DNA reads TGTGCCAGCAGTCGGGAGGGCCTGGGAGAGCAGTACTTC. Amino acid sequence: CASSREGLGEQYF.

This clonotype showed up many times. The chain is built from TRBV11-1 and TRBJ2-7; the D is unclear. The CDR3 length is 13 residues. The germline V gene encodes CDR1 SGHAT and CDR2 FQDESV (reference sequence). V was trimmed by 4 bases and J by 3 bases, leaving 10 bases between them. CDR3 protein: CASSSETNYEQYF. CDR3 sequence (DNA): TGTGCCAGCAGCTCCGAAACCAACTACGAGCAGTACTTC.

The V call is TRBV12-3 or TRBV12-4, the J call TRBJ2-7; D is unresolved. V lost 3 bases to trimming and J lost 5 bases, with 11 bases between them. This CDR3 is built from 13 residues. CDR3 bases: TGTGCCAGCAGTTTGTCTGACTCTCACGAGCAGTACTTC. This gives the protein CASSLSDSHEQYF.

The sample holds many counts of this clonotype. Here the CDR3 DNA reads TGTGCCAGCAGTCCCCAGCTCGGGAGTACCGGGTACGAGCAGTACTTC. Encoded protein: CASSPQLGSTGYEQYF. V is TRBV6-1 and J is TRBJ2-7; D may be TRBD2 (6 bases). The CDR3 totals 16 residues. Germline V gives CDR1 MNHNS, CDR2 SASEGT. The ends were cut back, 5 bases at V and 4 bases at J, with 21 bases in the middle.

This clonotype appeared many times. The rearrangement joins TRBV19 to TRBJ1-6; 10 bases line up with TRBD1. CDR3 size: 13 residues. The V and J ends lost 7 bases and 8 bases, in that order; junction bases with no gene match: 2. The germline CDR1 and CDR2 sequences are LNHDA and SQIVND (reference sequence). CDR3 in DNA: TGTGCCAGTACCGGGACAGGGGATTCACCCCTCCACTTT. Protein product: CASTGTGDSPLHF.

This clonotype was detected many times. The CDR3 region is CASSFSDSSGYTF. In DNA, the CDR3 is TGCGCCAGCAGCTTCTCGGACAGTTCTGGCTACACCTTC. The chain couples TRBV5-1 to TRBJ1-2, with D possibly matching TRBD1 (6 bases). Germline values: CDR1 SGHRS, CDR2 YFSETQ. V dropped 2 bases and J dropped 7 bases, with 12 bases sitting between them. The CDR3 sequence is 13 residues long. The full variable domain, in which reference TRBV5-1 and TRBJ1-2 provide the parts outside the CDR3, is KAGVTQTPRYLIKTRGQQVTLSCSPISGHRSVSWYQQTPGQGLQFLFEYFSETQRNKGNFPGRFSGRQFSNSRSEMNVSTLELGDSALYLCASSFSDSSGYTFGSGTRLTVV.

This clonotype was detected many times. V and J are TRBV5-1 and TRBJ2-5, with TRBD2 matching 15 bases. Trimming took 3 bases from V and 5 from J; bases not matched to a gene: 5. Germline V gene lookup returns CDR1 SGHRS and CDR2 YFSETQ. The CDR3 totals 16 residues. The CDR3 here is CASSSGLAGGEETQYF. The CDR3 DNA is TGCGCCAGCAGCTCCGGACTAGCGGGAGGGGAGGAGACCCAGTACTTC.

In its sample, this clonotype was seen many times. The chain recombines TRBV14 with TRBJ1-2; D is uncertain. The CDR3 spans 15 residues. V was shortened by 1 base and J by 5 bases, with 14 bases between the two germline ends. CDR1 and CDR2 from the germline V gene are SGHDN and FVKESK. The CDR3: CASSQGGNKGYGYTF. For the CDR3, the DNA is TGTGCCAGCAGCCAAGGTGGGAACAAAGGGTATGGCTACACCTTC.

The V call is TRBV6-5, the J call TRBJ2-7, with a tentative D call TRBD2 (6 bases). This CDR3 region has 16 residues. V gave up 0 bases and J gave up 2 bases, with 14 bases separating them. Germline V gene data show CDR1 as MNHEY and CDR2 as SVGAGI. The CDR3 nucleotides are TGTGCCAGCAGTTACTCCTTTAGCGGAACTACCTACGAGCAGTACTTC. This sequence encodes CASSYSFSGTTYEQYF.

The V and J genes are TRBV6-2 or TRBV6-3 and TRBJ1-1; 12 positions match TRBD1. With 2 bases clipped from V and 7 bases from J, the junction kept 8 bases outside the gene matches. The CDR3 length is 16 residues. Germline lookup yields CDR1 MNHEY and CDR2 SVGEGT. CDR3 nucleotides: TGTGCCAGCAGTTACGGGACAGGGGGCAGGACCGTTGAAGCTTTCTTT. Its protein is CASSYGTGGRTVEAFF.

This clonotype was counted many times. The V gene is TRBV11-2, the J gene TRBJ1-1; no reliable D call. Germline CDR1 reads SGHAT; CDR2 reads FQNNGV. V dropped 2 bases and J dropped 1 base, with 8 bases sitting between them. This CDR3 comprises 14 residues. The CDR3 DNA reads as TGTGCCAGCAGCTTATTTTCAGCGAACACTGAAGCTTTCTTT. Residues: CASSLFSANTEAFF.

This clonotype showed up many times. The V gene is TRBV7-8, the J gene TRBJ2-7; TRBD2 matches at 9 bases. CDR3 length equals 16 residues. Germline assignment: CDR1 SGHVS and CDR2 FQNEAQ. Trimming removed 5 bases from V and 0 bases from J; junction bases left unmatched: 8. The CDR3 loop reads CASSREAGGSSYEQYF. The CDR3 DNA follows: TGTGCCAGCAGCCGGGAGGCGGGAGGGAGCTCCTACGAGCAGTACTTC. The whole variable domain, filled in from reference TRBV7-8 and TRBJ2-7, reads GAGVSQSPRYKVAKRGQDVALRCDPISGHVSLFWYQQALGQGPEFLTYFQNEAQLDKSGLPSDRFFAERPEGSVSTLKIQRTQQEDSAVYLCASSREAGGSSYEQYFGPGTRLTVT.

The chain joins TRBV14 to TRBJ2-1; D not certain. The CDR3 consists of 16 residues. V was shortened by 0 bases and J by 7 bases, with 16 bases between the two germline ends. Germline CDR1 is SGHDN and CDR2 is FVKESK. This chain's CDR3 is CASSQDMVGWWNEQFF. CDR3 nucleotides: TGTGCCAGCAGCCAAGATATGGTGGGTTGGTGGAATGAGCAGTTCTTC.

This clonotype was seen a handful of times. V usage is TRBV27 and J usage is TRBJ2-7; D possibly corresponds to TRBD2 (7 bases). V was clipped by 6 bases and J by 6 bases, with 12 bases between them. Germline loops: CDR1 MNHEY, CDR2 SMNVEV (reference sequence). The CDR3 sequence is 12 residues long. The CDR3 DNA follows: TGTGCCAGCAGACAGGGAGGGTCCGAGCAGTACTTC. Its translation: CASRQGGSEQYF.

A few counts support this clonotype. This chain uses TRBV6-2 or TRBV6-3 with TRBJ2-7, with a weak D call TRBD2 (6 bases). V gave up 5 bases and J gave up 4 bases, with 15 bases separating them. The CDR3 is made up of 14 amino acids. CDR1 is MNHEY and CDR2 is SVGEGT in the germline V gene. CDR3 sequence reads: CASSGGAGRYEQYF. CDR3 bases: TGTGCCAGCAGTGGCGGGGCAGGACGATACGAGCAGTACTTC.